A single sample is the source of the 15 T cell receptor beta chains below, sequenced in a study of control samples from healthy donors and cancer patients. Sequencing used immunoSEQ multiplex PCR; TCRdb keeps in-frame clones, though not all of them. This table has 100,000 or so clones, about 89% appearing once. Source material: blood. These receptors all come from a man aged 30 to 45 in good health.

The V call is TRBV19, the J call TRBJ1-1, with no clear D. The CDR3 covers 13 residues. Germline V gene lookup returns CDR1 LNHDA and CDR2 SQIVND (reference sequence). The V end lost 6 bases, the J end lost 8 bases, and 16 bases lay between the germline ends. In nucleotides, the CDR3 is TGTGCCAGTAGCGGGCGGGATAATACAGAAGCTTTCTTT. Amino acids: CASSGRDNTEAFF. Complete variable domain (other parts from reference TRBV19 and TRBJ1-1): DGGITQSPKYLFRKEGQNVTLSCEQNLNHDAMYWYRQDPGQGLRLIYYSQIVNDFQKGDIAEGYSVSREKKESFPLTVTSAQKNPTAFYLCASSGRDNTEAFFGQGTRLTVV.

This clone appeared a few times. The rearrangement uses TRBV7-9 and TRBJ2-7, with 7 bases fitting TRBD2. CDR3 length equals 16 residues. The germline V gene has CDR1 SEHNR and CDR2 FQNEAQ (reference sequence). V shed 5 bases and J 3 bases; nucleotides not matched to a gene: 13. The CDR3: CASSAPERGGRYEQYF. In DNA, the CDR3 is TGTGCCAGCAGCGCACCCGAGCGGGGTGGACGCTACGAGCAGTACTTC.

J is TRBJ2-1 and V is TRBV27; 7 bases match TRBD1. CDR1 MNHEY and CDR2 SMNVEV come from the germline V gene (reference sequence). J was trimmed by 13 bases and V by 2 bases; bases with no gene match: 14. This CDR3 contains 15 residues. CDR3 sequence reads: CASSLTVRQGLIQFF. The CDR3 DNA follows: TGTGCCAGCAGTTTAACCGTGAGACAGGGTTTAATTCAGTTCTTC.

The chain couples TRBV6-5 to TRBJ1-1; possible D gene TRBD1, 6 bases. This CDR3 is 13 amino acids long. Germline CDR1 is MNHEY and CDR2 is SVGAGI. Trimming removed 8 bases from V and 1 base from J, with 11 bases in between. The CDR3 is CASHQDRNTEAFF. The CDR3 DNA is TGTGCCAGCCATCAGGACAGGAACACTGAAGCTTTCTTT.

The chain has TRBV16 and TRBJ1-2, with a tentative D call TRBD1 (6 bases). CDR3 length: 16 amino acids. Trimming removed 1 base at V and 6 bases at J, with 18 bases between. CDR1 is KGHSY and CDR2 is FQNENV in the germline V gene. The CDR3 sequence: CASSQWPVPGDNGYTF. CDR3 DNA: TGTGCCAGCAGCCAATGGCCGGTCCCGGGGGACAATGGCTACACCTTC. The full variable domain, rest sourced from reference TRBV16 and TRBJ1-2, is GEEVAQTPKHLVRGEGQKAKLYCAPIKGHSYVFWYQQVLKNEFKFLISFQNENVFDETGMPKERFSAKCLPNSPCSLEIQATKLEDSAVYFCASSQWPVPGDNGYTFGSGTRLTVV.

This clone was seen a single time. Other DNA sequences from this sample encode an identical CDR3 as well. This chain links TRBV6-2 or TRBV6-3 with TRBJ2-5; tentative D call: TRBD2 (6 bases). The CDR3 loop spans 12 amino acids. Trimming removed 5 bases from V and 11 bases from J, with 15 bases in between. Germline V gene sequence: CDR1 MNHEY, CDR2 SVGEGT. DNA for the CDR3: TGTGCCAGCAGTAAGTTCCGAGGGACTCAGTACTTC. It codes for CASSKFRGTQYF.

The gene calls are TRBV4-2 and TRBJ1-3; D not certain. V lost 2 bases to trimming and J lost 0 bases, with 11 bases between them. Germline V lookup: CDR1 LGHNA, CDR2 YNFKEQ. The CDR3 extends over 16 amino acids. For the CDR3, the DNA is TGTGCCAGCAGCCAAAACGCTCAGAGCTCTGGAAACACCATATATTTT. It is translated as CASSQNAQSSGNTIYF.

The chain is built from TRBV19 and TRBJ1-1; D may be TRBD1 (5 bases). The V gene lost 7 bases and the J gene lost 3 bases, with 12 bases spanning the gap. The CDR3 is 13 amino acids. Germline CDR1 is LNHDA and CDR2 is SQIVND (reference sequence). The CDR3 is CASTQGTYTEAFF. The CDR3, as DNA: TGTGCCAGTACCCAGGGTACTTACACTGAAGCTTTCTTT.

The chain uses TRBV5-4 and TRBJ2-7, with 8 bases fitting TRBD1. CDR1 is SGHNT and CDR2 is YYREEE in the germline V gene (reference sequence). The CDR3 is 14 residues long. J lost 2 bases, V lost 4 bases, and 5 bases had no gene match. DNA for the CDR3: TGTGCCAGCAGCATGGACAGGGAGGCCTACGAGCAGTACGTC. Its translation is CASSMDREAYEQYV.

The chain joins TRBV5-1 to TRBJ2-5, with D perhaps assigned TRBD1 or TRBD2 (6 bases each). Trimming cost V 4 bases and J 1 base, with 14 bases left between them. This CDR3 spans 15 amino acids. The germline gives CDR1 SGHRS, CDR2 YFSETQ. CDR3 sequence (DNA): TGCGCCAGCAGCCGCGGAGGGGGTGGCCAAGAGACCCAGTACTTC. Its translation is CASSRGGGGQETQYF. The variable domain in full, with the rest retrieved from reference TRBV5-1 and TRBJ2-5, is KAGVTQTPRYLIKTRGQQVTLSCSPISGHRSVSWYQQTPGQGLQFLFEYFSETQRNKGNFPGRFSGRQFSNSRSEMNVSTLELGDSALYLCASSRGGGGQETQYFGPGTRLLVL.

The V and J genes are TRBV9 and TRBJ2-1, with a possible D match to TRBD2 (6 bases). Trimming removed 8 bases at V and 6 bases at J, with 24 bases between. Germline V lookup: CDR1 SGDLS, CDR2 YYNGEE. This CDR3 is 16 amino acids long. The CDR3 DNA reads TGTGCCAGTTCTCCCGAAGGACTACCCGGCCCCAATGAGCAGTTCTTC. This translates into CASSPEGLPGPNEQFF.

CDR3 protein: CAISPPGGGADTQYF. CDR3 DNA: TGTGCCATCTCCCCGCCGGGGGGAGGCGCAGATACGCAGTATTTT. V and J are TRBV10-3 and TRBJ2-3, with 7 nucleotides matching TRBD2. The germline CDR1 and CDR2 sequences are ENHRY and SYGVKD. V lost 8 bases to trimming and J lost 4 bases; unmatched junction nucleotides: 12. This CDR3 is built from 15 residues.

The CDR3 DNA reads TGTGCCAGCAGTACCTTATCCACCGCCAAAAACATTCAGTACTTC. Translated: CASSTLSTAKNIQYF. The chain uses TRBV27 and TRBJ2-4; D is unclear. This CDR3 is 15 amino acids long. The germline gives CDR1 MNHEY, CDR2 SMNVEV (reference sequence). The ends were cut back, 5 bases at V and 1 base at J, with 12 bases in the middle.

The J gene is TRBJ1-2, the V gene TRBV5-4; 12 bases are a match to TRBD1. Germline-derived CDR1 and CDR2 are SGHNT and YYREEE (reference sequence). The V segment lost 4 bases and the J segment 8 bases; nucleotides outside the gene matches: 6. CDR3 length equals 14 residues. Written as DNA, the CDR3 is TGTGCCAGCAGCCGGGACAGGGGGCAGACCGGCTACACCTTC. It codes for CASSRDRGQTGYTF.

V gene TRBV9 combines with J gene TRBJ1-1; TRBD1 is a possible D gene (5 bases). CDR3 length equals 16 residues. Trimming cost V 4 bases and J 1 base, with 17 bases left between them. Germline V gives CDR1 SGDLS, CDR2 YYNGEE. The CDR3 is CASSPYGARKNTEAFF. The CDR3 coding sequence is TGTGCCAGCAGCCCGTACGGGGCCCGGAAGAACACTGAAGCTTTCTTT.